The present TCR beta chain was sequenced within a study of T cell responses to AZD1222 COVID-19 vaccine. Produced via immunoSEQ multiplex PCR; TCRdb's table is partial and in-frame only. The sample lists about 100,000 clones; approximately 84% were seen once. V dropped 2 bases and J dropped 7 bases, with 16 bases sitting between them. Germline-derived CDR1 and CDR2 are SGHNT and YYREEE (reference sequence). The length of the CDR3 is 14 residues. V usage is TRBV5-4 and J usage is TRBJ2-7, with D uncertain. The material sequenced was peripheral blood, taken on day 0 of AZD1222 vaccination. This receptor was obtained from an adult in good health. CDR3 region: CASSLPPPVGEQYV. The CDR3 DNA follows: TGTGCCAGCAGCTTACCCCCCCCTGTAGGAGAGCAGTACGTC.